This TCR beta chain was captured by sequencing in a study of T cell changes during pregnancy in multiple sclerosis. The V segment lost 6 bases and the J segment 2 bases; nucleotides outside the gene matches: 10. Germline assignment: CDR1 MDHEN and CDR2 SYDVKM. The CDR3 has 15 residues. Only in-frame clones appear in the TCRdb table, and some are missing; sequencing was by immunoSEQ multiplex PCR. Here the sample spans around 69,000 clones, around nine tenths being singletons. This sequence was found in a female donor with multiple sclerosis, enrolled in a pregnancy study. The V gene is TRBV28, the J gene TRBJ2-7, with 7 bases identical to TRBD2. Material: peripheral blood, obtained in the third trimester of pregnancy. In nucleotides, the CDR3 is TGTGCCAGCAGAACCTCTAGCGGAAATACCTACGAGCAGTACTTC. Its protein product is CASRTSSGNTYEQYF.